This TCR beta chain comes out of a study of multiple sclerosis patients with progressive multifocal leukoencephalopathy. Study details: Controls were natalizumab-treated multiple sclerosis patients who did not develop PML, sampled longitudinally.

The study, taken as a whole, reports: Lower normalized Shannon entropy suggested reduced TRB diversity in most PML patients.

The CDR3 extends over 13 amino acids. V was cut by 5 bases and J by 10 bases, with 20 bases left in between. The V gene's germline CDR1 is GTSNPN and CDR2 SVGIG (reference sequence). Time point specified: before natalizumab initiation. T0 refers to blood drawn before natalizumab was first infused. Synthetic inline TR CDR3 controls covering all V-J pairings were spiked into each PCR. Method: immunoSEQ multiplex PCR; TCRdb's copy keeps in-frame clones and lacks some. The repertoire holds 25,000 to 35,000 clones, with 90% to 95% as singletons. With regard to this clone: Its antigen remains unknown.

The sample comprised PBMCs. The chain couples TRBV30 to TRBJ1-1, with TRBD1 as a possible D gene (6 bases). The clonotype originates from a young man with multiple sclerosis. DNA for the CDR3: TGTGCCTGGTCGGACAGAACTATGGCGGGAGCTTTCTTT. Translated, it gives CAWSDRTMAGAFF.